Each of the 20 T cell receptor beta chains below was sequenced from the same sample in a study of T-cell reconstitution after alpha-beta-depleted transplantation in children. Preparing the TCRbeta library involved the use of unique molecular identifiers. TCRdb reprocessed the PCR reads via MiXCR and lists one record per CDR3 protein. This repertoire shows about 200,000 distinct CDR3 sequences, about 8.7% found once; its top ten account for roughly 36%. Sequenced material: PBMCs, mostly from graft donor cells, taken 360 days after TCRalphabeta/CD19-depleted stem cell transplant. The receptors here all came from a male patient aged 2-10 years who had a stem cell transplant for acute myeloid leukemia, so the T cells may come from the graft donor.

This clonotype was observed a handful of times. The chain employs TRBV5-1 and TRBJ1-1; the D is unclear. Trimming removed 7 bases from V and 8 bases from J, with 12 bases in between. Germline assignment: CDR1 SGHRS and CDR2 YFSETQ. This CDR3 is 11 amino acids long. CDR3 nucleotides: TGCGCCAGCCGCCGCCAGCACGAAGCTTTCTTT. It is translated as CASRRQHEAFF. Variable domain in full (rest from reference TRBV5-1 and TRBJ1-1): KAGVTQTPRYLIKTRGQQVTLSCSPISGHRSVSWYQQTPGQGLQFLFEYFSETQRNKGNFPGRFSGRQFSNSRSEMNVSTLELGDSALYLCASRRQHEAFFGQGTRLTVV.

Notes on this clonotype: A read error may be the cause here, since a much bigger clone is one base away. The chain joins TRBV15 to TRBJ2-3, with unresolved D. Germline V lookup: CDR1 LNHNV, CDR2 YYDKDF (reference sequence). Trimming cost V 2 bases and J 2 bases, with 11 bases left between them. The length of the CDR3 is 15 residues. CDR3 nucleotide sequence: TGTGCCACCAGCAGACTAAGGCAGCACACAGATACGCAGTATTTT. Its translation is CATSRLRQHTDTQYF.

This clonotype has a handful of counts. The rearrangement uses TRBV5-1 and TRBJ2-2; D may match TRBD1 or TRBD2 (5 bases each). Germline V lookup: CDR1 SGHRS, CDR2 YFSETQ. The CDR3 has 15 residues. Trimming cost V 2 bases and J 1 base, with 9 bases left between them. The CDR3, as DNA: TGCGCCAGCAGCTTCGGGACGGGGAACACCGGGGAGCTGTTTTTT. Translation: CASSFGTGNTGELFF. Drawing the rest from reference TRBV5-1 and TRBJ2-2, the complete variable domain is KAGVTQTPRYLIKTRGQQVTLSCSPISGHRSVSWYQQTPGQGLQFLFEYFSETQRNKGNFPGRFSGRQFSNSRSEMNVSTLELGDSALYLCASSFGTGNTGELFFGEGSRLTVL.

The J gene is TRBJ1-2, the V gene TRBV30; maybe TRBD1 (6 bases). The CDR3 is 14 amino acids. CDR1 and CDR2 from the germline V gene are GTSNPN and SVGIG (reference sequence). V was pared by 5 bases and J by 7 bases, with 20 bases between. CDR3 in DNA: TGTGCCTGGGGCCTTGGCGGGGGCGGAGGTGGCTACACCTTC. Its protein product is CAWGLGGGGGGYTF.

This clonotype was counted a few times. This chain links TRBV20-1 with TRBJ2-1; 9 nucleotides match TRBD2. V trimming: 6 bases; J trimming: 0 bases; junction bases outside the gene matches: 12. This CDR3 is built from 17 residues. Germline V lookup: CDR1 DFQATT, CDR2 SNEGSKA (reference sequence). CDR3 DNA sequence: TGCAGTGCACCCGGGACTAGCAGTTTTCCCTCCTACAATGAGCAGTTCTTC. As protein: CSAPGTSSFPSYNEQFF.

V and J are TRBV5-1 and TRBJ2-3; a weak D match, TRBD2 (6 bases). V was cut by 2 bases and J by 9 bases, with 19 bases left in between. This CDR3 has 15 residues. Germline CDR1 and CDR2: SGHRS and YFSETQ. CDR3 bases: TGCGCCAGCAGCTTAAGACTAGTAGGTTCGGGCACGCAGTATTTT. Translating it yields CASSLRLVGSGTQYF.

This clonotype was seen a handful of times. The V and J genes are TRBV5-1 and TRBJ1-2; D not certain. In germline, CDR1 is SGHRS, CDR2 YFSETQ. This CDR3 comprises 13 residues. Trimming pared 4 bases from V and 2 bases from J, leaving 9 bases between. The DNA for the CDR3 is TGCGCCAGCAGCACGGACGGGAACTATGGCTACACCTTC. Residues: CASSTDGNYGYTF. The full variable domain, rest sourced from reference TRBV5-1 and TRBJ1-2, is KAGVTQTPRYLIKTRGQQVTLSCSPISGHRSVSWYQQTPGQGLQFLFEYFSETQRNKGNFPGRFSGRQFSNSRSEMNVSTLELGDSALYLCASSTDGNYGYTFGSGTRLTVV.

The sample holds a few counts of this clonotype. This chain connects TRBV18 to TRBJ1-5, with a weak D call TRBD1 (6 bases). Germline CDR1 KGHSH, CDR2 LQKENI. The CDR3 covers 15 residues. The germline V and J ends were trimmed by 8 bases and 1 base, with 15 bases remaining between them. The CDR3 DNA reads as TGTGCCAGCGCCCGGACGGGACAAAGCAATCAGCCCCAGCATTTT. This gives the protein CASARTGQSNQPQHF.

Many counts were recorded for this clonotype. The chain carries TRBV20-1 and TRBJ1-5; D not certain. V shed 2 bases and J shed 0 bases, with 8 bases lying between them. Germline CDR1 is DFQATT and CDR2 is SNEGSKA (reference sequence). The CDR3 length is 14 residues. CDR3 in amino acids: CSARSPNSNQPQHF. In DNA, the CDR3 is TGCAGTGCTAGATCGCCGAATAGCAATCAGCCCCAGCATTTT.

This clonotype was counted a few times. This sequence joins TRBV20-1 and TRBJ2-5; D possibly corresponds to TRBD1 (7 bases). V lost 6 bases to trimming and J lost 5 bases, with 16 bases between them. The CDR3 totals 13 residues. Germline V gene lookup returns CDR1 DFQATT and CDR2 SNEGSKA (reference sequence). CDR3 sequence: CSAQGGVVETQYF. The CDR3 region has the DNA TGCAGTGCCCAGGGGGGAGTCGTCGAGACCCAGTACTTC.

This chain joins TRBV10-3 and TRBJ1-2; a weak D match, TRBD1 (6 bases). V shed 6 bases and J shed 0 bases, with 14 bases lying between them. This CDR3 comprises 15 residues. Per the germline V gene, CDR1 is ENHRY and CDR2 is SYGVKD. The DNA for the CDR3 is TGTGCCATCAGGCGGACAGACGATTCTAACTATGGCTACACCTTC. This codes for CAIRRTDDSNYGYTF.

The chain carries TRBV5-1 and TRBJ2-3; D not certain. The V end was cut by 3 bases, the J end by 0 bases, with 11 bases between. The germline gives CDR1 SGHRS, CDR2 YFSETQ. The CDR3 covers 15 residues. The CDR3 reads CASSSREASTDTQYF. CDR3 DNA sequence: TGCGCCAGCAGCTCCCGCGAGGCTAGCACAGATACGCAGTATTTT.

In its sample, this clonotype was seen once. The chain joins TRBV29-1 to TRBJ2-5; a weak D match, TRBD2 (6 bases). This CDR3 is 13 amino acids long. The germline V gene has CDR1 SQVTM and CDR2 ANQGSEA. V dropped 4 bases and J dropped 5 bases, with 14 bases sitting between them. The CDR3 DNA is TGCAGCGTTGTCACCGGGGGACGGGAGACCCAGTACTTC. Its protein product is CSVVTGGRETQYF.

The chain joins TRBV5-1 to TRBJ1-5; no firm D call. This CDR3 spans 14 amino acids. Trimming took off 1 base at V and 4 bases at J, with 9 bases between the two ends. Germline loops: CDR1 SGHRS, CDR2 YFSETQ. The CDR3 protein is CASSLIPGNQPQHF. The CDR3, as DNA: TGCGCCAGCAGCTTGATCCCAGGTAATCAGCCCCAGCATTTT.

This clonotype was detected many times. This CDR3 is CASSYLTVNEQFF. The CDR3 DNA reads TGTGCCAGCAGTTACCTGACAGTAAATGAGCAGTTCTTC. The chain joins TRBV6-6 to TRBJ2-1; TRBD1 might be the D (5 bases). The CDR3 sequence is 13 residues long. Germline V gene sequence: CDR1 MNHNY, CDR2 SVGAGI (reference sequence). Between the trimmed V and J ends, which lost 2 bases and 7 bases, there was a span of 9 bases.

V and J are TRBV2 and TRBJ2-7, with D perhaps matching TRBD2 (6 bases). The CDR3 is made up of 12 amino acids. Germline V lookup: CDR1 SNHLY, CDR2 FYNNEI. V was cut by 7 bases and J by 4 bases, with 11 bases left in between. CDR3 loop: CASTAGLYEQYF. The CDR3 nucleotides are TGTGCCAGCACCGCGGGGTTATACGAGCAGTACTTC.

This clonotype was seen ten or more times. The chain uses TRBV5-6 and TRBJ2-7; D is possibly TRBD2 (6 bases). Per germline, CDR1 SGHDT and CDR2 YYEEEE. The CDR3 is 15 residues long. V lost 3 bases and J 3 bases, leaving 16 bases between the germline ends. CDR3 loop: CASSWPGEEYYEQYF. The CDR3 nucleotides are TGTGCCAGCAGCTGGCCGGGAGAAGAGTACTACGAGCAGTACTTC.

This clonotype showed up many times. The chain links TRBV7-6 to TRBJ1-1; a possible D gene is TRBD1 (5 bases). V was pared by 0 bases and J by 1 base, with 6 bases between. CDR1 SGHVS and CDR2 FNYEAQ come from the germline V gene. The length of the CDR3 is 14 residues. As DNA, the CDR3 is TGTGCCAGCAGCTTAGCCCAGGGGAACACTGAAGCTTTCTTT. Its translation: CASSLAQGNTEAFF.

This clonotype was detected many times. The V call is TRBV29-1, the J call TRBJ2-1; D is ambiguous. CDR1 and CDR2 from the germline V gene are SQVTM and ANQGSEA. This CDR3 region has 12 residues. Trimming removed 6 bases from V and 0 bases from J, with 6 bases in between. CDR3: CSVYNSYNEQFF. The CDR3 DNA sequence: TGCAGCGTATATAACTCCTACAATGAGCAGTTCTTC.

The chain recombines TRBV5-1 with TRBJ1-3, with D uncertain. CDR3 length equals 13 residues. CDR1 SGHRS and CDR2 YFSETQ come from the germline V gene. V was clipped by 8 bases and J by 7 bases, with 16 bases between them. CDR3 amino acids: CASSIGSSNTIYF. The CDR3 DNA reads TGCGCCAGTTCCATAGGGTCCTCCAACACCATATATTTT.